One and the same sample provided the 24 T cell receptor beta chains below, sequenced in a study of response to subunit inactivated influenza vaccine. TCRdb ran MiXCR on the RT-PCR reads and lists one entry per CDR3 protein. The table shows approximately 530,000 distinct CDR3 sequences, with about 7.2% occurring only once. The sequences come from PBMCs from blood, collected around 25 months after vaccination. The receptors originated from a man between 45 and 75 years old who received an inactivated influenza vaccine.

This clonotype came up a few times. The gene calls are TRBV30 and TRBJ1-1; weak D call: TRBD1 (5 bases). CDR1 and CDR2 from the germline V gene are GTSNPN and SVGIG (reference sequence). CDR3 length: 13 amino acids. The ends were cut back, 3 bases at V and 10 bases at J, with 18 bases in the middle. CDR3 in DNA: TGTGCCTGGAGAGACGACCGGTCTAGGGGAGCTTTCTTT. Protein sequence: CAWRDDRSRGAFF.

This chain uses TRBV5-1 with TRBJ2-7; no clear D. The CDR3 runs to 14 residues. V dropped 1 base and J dropped 1 base, with 9 bases sitting between them. From germline, CDR1 is SGHRS and CDR2 YFSETQ. Written as DNA, the CDR3 is TGCGCCAGCAGCTTGACGGAGCTTTCCTACGAGCAGTACTTC. It yields the protein CASSLTELSYEQYF.

This clonotype was seen ten or more times. The chain carries TRBV25-1 and TRBJ2-3, with D hard to call. This CDR3 region has 12 residues. Germline lookup yields CDR1 MGHDK and CDR2 SYGVNS. With 4 bases removed from V and 1 base from J, the gap between germline ends came to 3 bases. CDR3 DNA: TGTGCCAGCAGTGTTGGCACAGATACGCAGTATTTT. Amino acids: CASSVGTDTQYF.

This clonotype was observed at least ten times. V is TRBV28 and J is TRBJ1-1; D gene ambiguous. Germline-derived CDR1 and CDR2 are MDHEN and SYDVKM. This CDR3 region has 14 residues. Trimming removed 2 bases from V and 0 bases from J, with 7 bases in between. This CDR3 is CASSLVQVNTEAFF. Here the CDR3 DNA reads TGTGCCAGCAGTTTAGTCCAGGTGAACACTGAAGCTTTCTTT.

The chain employs TRBV20-1 and TRBJ2-1; D might be TRBD1 or TRBD2, each matching 6 bases. The CDR3 is 16 amino acids. Trimming shortened V by 1 base and J by 6 bases, and 19 bases separated the two germline ends. Per the germline V gene, CDR1 is DFQATT and CDR2 is SNEGSKA (reference sequence). CDR3 coding DNA: TGCAGTGCTAGAGTTACGGGACTCCTCAGGGGCAATGAGCAGTTCTTC. Its translation is CSARVTGLLRGNEQFF.

The chain couples TRBV9 to TRBJ2-1; D call uncertain. Between the trimmed V and J ends, which lost 4 bases and 6 bases, there was a span of 17 bases. The CDR3 extends over 15 amino acids. The V gene's germline CDR1 is SGDLS and CDR2 YYNGEE. The CDR3 nucleotides are TGTGCCAGCAGCCCCCCTCCCTCTTCCCGCAATGAGCAGTTCTTC. This sequence encodes CASSPPPSSRNEQFF.

This clonotype was seen a handful of times. The chain carries TRBV5-1 and TRBJ1-1; 9 bases agree with TRBD1. Germline CDR1 SGHRS, CDR2 YFSETQ. J gave up 4 bases and V 0 bases, and 7 bases lay outside the gene matches. CDR3 size: 16 residues. CDR3 in amino acids: CASSLGTGTGITEAFF. As DNA, the CDR3 is TGCGCCAGCAGCTTGGGTACCGGGACAGGGATCACTGAAGCTTTCTTT.

This clonotype was counted a few times. The chain uses TRBV5-1 and TRBJ2-7; 10 nucleotides match TRBD2. The ends lost 4 bases at V and 5 bases at J; junction bases unmatched: 9. The V gene's germline CDR1 is SGHRS and CDR2 YFSETQ. This CDR3 has 15 amino acids. The CDR3 DNA sequence: TGCGCCAGCAGCCAGGGACTAGCGCCCATCGACGAGCAGTACTTC. This translates into CASSQGLAPIDEQYF.

This clonotype has at least ten counts. The J gene is TRBJ2-7, the V gene TRBV12-3 or TRBV12-4, with 7 bases lining up with TRBD2. Trimming took 6 bases from V and 7 from J; bases not matched to a gene: 9. The CDR3 runs to 13 residues. As DNA, the CDR3 is TGTGCCAGCAGCCAGCCGGGAGGTGGAGAGCAGTACTTC. Translating gives CASSQPGGGEQYF.

In its sample, this clonotype was seen many times. The rearrangement joins TRBV3-1 to TRBJ2-1; 8 bases match TRBD2. Unmatched junction bases numbered 9, after V lost 1 base and J lost 7 bases. From germline, CDR1 is LGHDT and CDR2 YNNKEL (reference sequence). The CDR3 consists of 16 residues. This CDR3 is CASSQAYGGAINEQFF. The CDR3 DNA is TGTGCCAGCAGCCAAGCGTACGGGGGGGCCATAAATGAGCAGTTCTTC.

The gene calls are TRBV20-1 and TRBJ2-2; no firm D call. Trimming pared 0 bases from V and 9 bases from J, leaving 8 bases between. Germline assignment: CDR1 DFQATT and CDR2 SNEGSKA (reference sequence). CDR3 length: 12 residues. CDR3 DNA sequence: TGCAGTGCTAGAGATGGGTTTCGGGAGCTGTTTTTT. Its protein product is CSARDGFRELFF.

This chain joins TRBV11-2 and TRBJ2-3; 7 bases map to TRBD2. The CDR3 consists of 16 residues. With 5 bases clipped from V and 6 bases from J, the junction kept 14 bases outside the gene matches. CDR1 is SGHAT and CDR2 is FQNNGV in the germline V gene. CDR3 sequence: CASSLSSGQPGDTQYF. Written as DNA, the CDR3 is TGTGCCAGCAGCCTCTCTAGCGGCCAACCGGGTGATACGCAGTATTTT.

The table lists this clonotype with many counts. V and J are TRBV19 and TRBJ2-1, with 8 bases aligning to TRBD2. J lost 0 bases, V lost 5 bases, and 9 bases had no gene match. Looked up from germline, CDR1 is LNHDA and CDR2 is SQIVND (reference sequence). The CDR3 runs to 17 residues. As DNA, the CDR3 is TGTGCCAGTAGTCCCCCCAGCGGGAGTACCTCCTACAATGAGCAGTTCTTC. Translation gives CASSPPSGSTSYNEQFF.

This clonotype was recorded a few times. J is TRBJ1-6 and V is TRBV27; 8 bases line up with TRBD1. Per the germline V gene, CDR1 is MNHEY and CDR2 is SMNVEV (reference sequence). Trimming at V came to 3 bases and at J to 3 bases, leaving 10 bases not matched to a gene. This CDR3 spans 18 amino acids. The CDR3 here is CASSFSSNRGNYNSPLHF. CDR3 bases: TGTGCCAGCAGTTTCTCCTCCAACAGGGGGAACTATAATTCACCCCTCCACTTT.

In its sample, this clonotype was seen a few times. This chain joins TRBV12-3 or TRBV12-4 and TRBJ2-1; 8 bases are a match to TRBD2. CDR3 size: 14 residues. Trimming cost V 4 bases and J 6 bases; bases outside gene matches: 5. CDR3 coding DNA: TGTGCCAGCAGTTCCCCGGGACTAGTCAATGAGCAGTTCTTC. Its translation: CASSSPGLVNEQFF.

The table lists this clonotype with many counts. V is TRBV18 and J is TRBJ2-1; 8 nucleotides agree with TRBD1. The germline CDR1 and CDR2 sequences are KGHSH and LQKENI. The CDR3 has 13 amino acids. V lost 3 bases and J lost 8; bases outside the gene matches: 3. CDR3 loop: CASSPDRADEQFF. Here the CDR3 DNA reads TGTGCCAGCTCACCGGACAGGGCGGATGAGCAGTTCTTC.

The rearrangement uses TRBV20-1 and TRBJ1-2; 8 positions match TRBD1. The CDR3 loop spans 18 amino acids. CDR1 is DFQATT, CDR2 SNEGSKA, per germline (reference sequence). The V and J ends lost 1 base and 0 bases, in that order; junction bases with no gene match: 13. CDR3 sequence reads: CSARVNGPTGATNYGYTF. The CDR3 DNA follows: TGCAGTGCTAGAGTTAATGGCCCGACAGGGGCCACTAACTATGGCTACACCTTC.

This clonotype was observed a few times. The chain joins TRBV10-3 to TRBJ2-2, with D tentatively TRBD2 (6 bases). V was pared by 6 bases and J by 0 bases, with 11 bases between. The CDR3 has 15 residues. CDR1 and CDR2 from the germline V gene are ENHRY and SYGVKD. CDR3 sequence (DNA): TGTGCCATCAGGGGGGGTAGCTCGAACACCGGGGAGCTGTTTTTT. Amino acid sequence: CAIRGGSSNTGELFF.

This clonotype came up many times. Here the CDR3 DNA reads TGTGCCAGCAGTCCCGGGGGCACTGAAGCTTTCTTT. Protein sequence: CASSPGGTEAFF. The rearrangement uses TRBV12-3 or TRBV12-4 and TRBJ1-1; TRBD1 is a possible D gene (5 bases). The CDR3 covers 12 residues. The V end was cut by 5 bases, the J end by 4 bases, with 8 bases between.

This clonotype occurred many times. V is TRBV20-1 and J is TRBJ2-5; D is unresolved. Trimming cost V 6 bases and J 5 bases, with 10 bases left between them. The germline CDR1 and CDR2 sequences are DFQATT and SNEGSKA (reference sequence). This CDR3 spans 11 amino acids. The CDR3 nucleotides read TGCAGTGCACTCGGCACGGAGACCCAGTACTTC. This encodes CSALGTETQYF.

DNA for the CDR3: TGTGCCAGCTGTTTTTCGCCCAATAAACCTGAGACCCAGTACTTC. It encodes CASCFSPNKPETQYF. The rearrangement links TRBV2 to TRBJ2-5; D uncertain. This CDR3 comprises 15 residues. Trimming removed 8 bases from V and 5 bases from J, with 21 bases in between. From germline, CDR1 is SNHLY and CDR2 FYNNEI.

The rearrangement uses TRBV20-1 and TRBJ2-7, with 7 nucleotides matching TRBD2. V dropped 5 bases and J dropped 7; count of bases not matched to a gene: 11. The CDR3 totals 13 residues. CDR1 DFQATT and CDR2 SNEGSKA come from the germline V gene (reference sequence). The CDR3 region is CSARLSGVREQYF. CDR3 DNA sequence: TGCAGTGCTCGACTCAGCGGGGTAAGAGAGCAGTACTTC.

Ten or more counts support this clonotype. The rearrangement uses TRBV14 and TRBJ1-6, with D hard to call. CDR3 length: 14 residues. Trimming took off 0 bases at V and 5 bases at J, with 5 bases between the two ends. The V gene's germline CDR1 is SGHDN and CDR2 FVKESK. The CDR3 spells CASSQEGNNSPLHF. The CDR3 nucleotides read TGTGCCAGCAGCCAAGAAGGCAATAATTCACCCCTCCACTTT. The variable domain in full, completed from reference TRBV14 and TRBJ1-6, reads EAGVTQFPSHSVIEKGQTVTLRCDPISGHDNLYWYRRVMGKEIKFLLHFVKESKQDESGMPNNRFLAERTGGTYSTLKVQPAELEDSGVYFCASSQEGNNSPLHFGNGTRLTVT.

The chain couples TRBV7-2 to TRBJ1-2, with 9 bases fitting TRBD1. The CDR3 is 15 residues long. Germline CDR1 SGHTA, CDR2 FQGNSA. The junction had 10 bases not matched to a gene; V was cut back by 5 bases and J by 6 bases. CDR3 residues: CASSITGGVKDGYTF. The CDR3 DNA sequence: TGTGCCAGCAGCATTACAGGGGGCGTGAAGGATGGCTACACCTTC.